A selection of T cell receptor beta chains follows, all from one sample in a study of cytomegalovirus exposure and HLA in healthy donors. The protocol was immunoSEQ multiplex PCR, while the TCRdb copy is restricted to in-frame clones and leaves out a portion. The sample yields 160,000 or so clones, roughly 80% seen once. The sequenced sample was PBMCs. These receptors were obtained from a middle-aged man in good health and CMV-seropositive. The CDR3 runs from the conserved cysteine through the conserved F or W. D genes are given only for firm matches. The size of a clone is reported for some rows only, either as once, few or many, or as a class for expanded clones.

- | 14 | TRBJ1-1 | TRBD1 | TRBV5-6 | TGTGCCAGCAGCTTCGGACAGGGGCTGGTTGAAGCTTTCTTT | CASSFGQGLVEAFF
- | 16 | TRBJ1-2 | - | TRBV6-1 | TGTGCCAGCAGTGAATTAGGGACATTCCTCGTGGATGGCTACACCTTC | CASSELGTFLVDGYTF
- | 15 | TRBJ2-4 | - | TRBV6-1 | TGTGCCAGCAGTGATTGGGCAGGGGTATTGAACATTCAGTACTTC | CASSDWAGVLNIQYF
few | 11 | TRBJ2-3 | - | TRBV5-4 | TGTGCCAGCAGCATTAGTGATACGCAGTATTTT | CASSISDTQYF
- | 16 | TRBJ2-1 | TRBD2 | TRBV5-1 | TGCGCCAGCAGCGCCTTTGGACTAGCGGGAGGTAATGAGCAGTTCTTC | CASSAFGLAGGNEQFF
- | 15 | TRBJ1-5 | - | TRBV6-1 | TGTGCCAGCAGTTTGGGGGGGTACGGCAATCAGCCCCAGCATTTT | CASSLGGYGNQPQHF
- | 14 | TRBJ1-5 | - | TRBV2 | TGTGCCAGCAAAATACAGGGCCTCAATCAGCCCCAGCATTTT | CASKIQGLNQPQHF
- | 17 | TRBJ2-2 | TRBD1 | TRBV9 | TGTGCCAGCAGCGCCTTCGGACAGGGGGCGTTCACCGGGGAGCTGTTTTTT | CASSAFGQGAFTGELFF
once | 17 | TRBJ2-2 | TRBD2 | TRBV5-4 | TGTGCCAGCAGCCCGCCGGGACTAGCGGGAGAGGCCGGGGAGCTGTTTTTT | CASSPPGLAGEAGELFF
- | 14 | TRBJ2-1 | - | TRBV5-1 | TGCGCCAGCAGCCGGTCGCTCCGGGACAATGAGCAGTTCTTC | CASSRSLRDNEQFF
few | 16 | TRBJ2-1 | TRBD2 | TRBV4-2 | TGTGCCAGCAGCCAAGATCTGGGCGGGGGGGCCAATGAGCAGTTCTTC | CASSQDLGGGANEQFF
- | 14 | TRBJ2-5 | TRBD1 | TRBV5-4 | TGTGCCAGCAGCCGGGGACAGGCCCAGGAGACCCAGTACTTC | CASSRGQAQETQYF
- | 13 | TRBJ2-5 | TRBD1 | TRBV30 | TGTGCCTGGAGCCCGGGACAGCAAGAGACCCAGTACTTC | CAWSPGQQETQYF
- | 17 | TRBJ2-3 | TRBD1 | TRBV30 | TGTGCCTGGAGTGTAGGGGGCAGATCAATCCCCACAGATACGCAGTATTTT | CAWSVGGRSIPTDTQYF
- | 14 | TRBJ2-7 | TRBD1 | TRBV11-2 | TGTGCCAGCAGCCAAGACAGGGACCGCTACGAGCAGTACTTC | CASSQDRDRYEQYF
- | 14 | TRBJ2-3 | - | TRBV9 | TGTGCCAGCAGCGTAGACGGGGGAAGAGATACGCAGTATTTT | CASSVDGGRDTQYF
- | 15 | TRBJ1-3 | TRBD1 | TRBV30 | TGTGCCTGCGTAGACAGGGCCAGCTCTGGAAACACCATATATTTT | CACVDRASSGNTIYF
once | 11 | TRBJ1-1 | - | TRBV6-1 | TGTGCCAGCAGTTACGCGGATAGGGCTTTCTTT | CASSYADRAFF
- | 15 | TRBJ2-1 | TRBD2 | TRBV6-5 | TGTGCCAGCAGCCCCCCGGGACTAGCAGCCAATGAGCAGTTCTTC | CASSPPGLAANEQFF
few | 12 | TRBJ2-1 | - | TRBV28 | TGTGCCAGCAGTTTAGGGGGGAATGAGCAGTTCTTC | CASSLGGNEQFF
- | 15 | TRBJ2-7 | TRBD2 | TRBV6-1 | TGTACCAGCAATGGGGGGGACTACAGCTCCTACGAGCAGTACTTC | CTSNGGDYSSYEQYF
- | 16 | TRBJ2-7 | TRBD1 | TRBV7-2 | TGTGCCAGCAGCTTAGACTCGGGACAGACTACGTGGGAGCAGTACTTC | CASSLDSGQTTWEQYF